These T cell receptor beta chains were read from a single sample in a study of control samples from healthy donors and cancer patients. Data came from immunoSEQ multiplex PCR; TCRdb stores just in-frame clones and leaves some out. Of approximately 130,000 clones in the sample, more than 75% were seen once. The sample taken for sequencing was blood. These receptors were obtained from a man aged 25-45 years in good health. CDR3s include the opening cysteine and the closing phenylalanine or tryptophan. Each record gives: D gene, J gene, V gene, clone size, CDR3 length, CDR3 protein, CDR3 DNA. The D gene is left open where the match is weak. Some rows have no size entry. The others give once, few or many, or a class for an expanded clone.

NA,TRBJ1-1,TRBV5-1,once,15,CASSSPGRGDTEAFF,TGCGCCAGCAGCTCACCCGGTCGTGGCGACACTGAAGCTTTCTTT
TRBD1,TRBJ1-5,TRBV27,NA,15,CASRVGQELNQPQHF,TGTGCCAGCAGGGTAGGACAGGAGCTAAATCAGCCCCAGCATTTT
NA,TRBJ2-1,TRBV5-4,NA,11,CASSLAFEQFF,TGTGCCAGCAGCTTGGCCTTTGAGCAGTTCTTC
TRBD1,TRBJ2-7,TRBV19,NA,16,CASSLWDSPESYEQYF,TGTGCCAGTAGTCTCTGGGACAGCCCGGAGTCCTACGAGCAGTACTTC
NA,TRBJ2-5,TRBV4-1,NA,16,CASSQVNPSTQETQYF,TGCGCCAGCAGCCAAGTCAACCCTTCCACCCAAGAGACCCAGTACTTC
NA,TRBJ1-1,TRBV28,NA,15,CASSKGGLRDTEAFF,TGTGCCAGTAGTAAGGGGGGGTTGAGGGACACTGAAGCTTTCTTT
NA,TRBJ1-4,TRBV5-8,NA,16,CASSLGRMTTNEKLFF,TGTGCCAGCAGCTTGGGCAGGATGACAACTAATGAAAAACTGTTTTTT
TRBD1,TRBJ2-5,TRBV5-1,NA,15,CASSSGQGRQETQYF,TGCGCCAGCAGCTCAGGACAGGGTCGACAAGAGACCCAGTACTTC
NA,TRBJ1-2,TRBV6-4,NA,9,CASSGGYTF,TGTGCCAGCAGTGGGGGCTACACCTTC
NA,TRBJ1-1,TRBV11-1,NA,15,CASSSYPGVNTEAFF,TGTGCCAGCAGCTCGTATCCTGGGGTGAACACTGAAGCTTTCTTT
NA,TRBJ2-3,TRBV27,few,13,CASSLRGTDTQYF,TGTGCCAGCAGTTTACGGGGGACAGATACGCAGTATTTT
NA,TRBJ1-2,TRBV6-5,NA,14,CASSSPLQGHGYTF,TGTGCCAGCAGCTCCCCCCTTCAGGGACATGGCTACACCTTC
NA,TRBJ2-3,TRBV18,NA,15,CASSPPGQITDTQYF,TGTGCCAGCTCACCACCGGGGCAGATCACAGATACGCAGTATTTT
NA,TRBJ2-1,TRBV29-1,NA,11,CSLGTVNEQFF,TGCAGCCTCGGGACCGTGAATGAGCAGTTCTTC
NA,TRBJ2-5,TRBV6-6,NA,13,CASSWGRRETQYF,TGTGCCAGCAGTTGGGGTCGCCGAGAGACCCAGTACTTC
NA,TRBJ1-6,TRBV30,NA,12,CAWASTLSPLHF,TGTGCCTGGGCCTCGACCCTTTCACCCCTCCACTTT
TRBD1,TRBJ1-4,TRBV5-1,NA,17,CASRMGTAIATNEKLFF,TGCGCCAGCAGAATGGGGACAGCCATAGCAACTAATGAAAAACTGTTTTTT
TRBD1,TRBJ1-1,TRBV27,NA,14,CASSLSGQGAGAFF,TGTGCCAGCAGTTTATCCGGACAGGGGGCTGGAGCTTTCTTT
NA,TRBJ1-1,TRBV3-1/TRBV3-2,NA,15,CASSQGINRAPEAFF,TGTGCCAGCAGCCAAGGTATTAACAGGGCTCCTGAAGCTTTCTTT
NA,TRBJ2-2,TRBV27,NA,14,CASKVPTNTGELFF,TGTGCCAGCAAGGTACCCACCAACACCGGGGAGCTGTTTTTT
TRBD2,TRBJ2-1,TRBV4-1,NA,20,CASAPAGGLAGLSSYNEQFF,TGCGCCAGCGCTCCTGCGGGGGGACTAGCGGGCTTGAGCTCCTACAATGAGCAGTTCTTC
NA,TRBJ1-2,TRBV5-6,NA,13,CASSFGEVDGYTF,TGTGCCAGCAGCTTCGGGGAGGTCGATGGCTACACCTTC
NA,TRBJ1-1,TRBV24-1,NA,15,CATSDSTGSNTEAFF,TGTGCCACCAGTGATTCGACAGGTTCGAACACTGAAGCTTTCTTT
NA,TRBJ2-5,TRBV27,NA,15,CASSLGPGAQETQYF,TGTGCCAGCAGTTTAGGACCAGGGGCGCAAGAGACCCAGTACTTC
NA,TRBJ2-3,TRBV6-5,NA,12,CASTGNTDTQYF,TGTGCCAGCACTGGGAACACAGATACGCAGTATTTT
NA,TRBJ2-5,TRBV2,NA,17,CASSPDRQVGNQETQYF,TGTGCCAGCAGTCCAGATCGACAGGTGGGAAACCAAGAGACCCAGTACTTC
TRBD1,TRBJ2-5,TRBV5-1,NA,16,CASSYTGTARTETQYF,TGCGCCAGCAGTTACACCGGGACAGCCCGAACAGAGACCCAGTACTTC
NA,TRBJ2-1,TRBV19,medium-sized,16,CASSISIAPGNNEQFF,TGTGCCAGTAGTATAAGTATAGCGCCAGGGAATAATGAGCAGTTCTTC
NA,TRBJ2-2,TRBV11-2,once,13,CASSLTSTGELFF,TGTGCCAGCAGCCTTACAAGCACCGGGGAGCTGTTTTTT
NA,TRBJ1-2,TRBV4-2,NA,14,CASSYGGYDYGYTF,TGTGCCAGCAGCTATGGGGGCTACGACTATGGCTACACCTTC
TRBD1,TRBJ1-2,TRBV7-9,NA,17,CASSVRQGGIANYGYTF,TGTGCCAGCAGCGTCCGACAGGGGGGGATTGCTAACTATGGCTACACCTTC
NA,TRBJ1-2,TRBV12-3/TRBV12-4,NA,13,CASSWRGNYGYTF,TGTGCCAGCAGTTGGAGGGGAAACTATGGCTACACCTTC
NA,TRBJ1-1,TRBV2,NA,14,CASRGTDLNTEAFF,TGTGCCAGCAGGGGGACCGATCTTAACACTGAAGCTTTCTTT
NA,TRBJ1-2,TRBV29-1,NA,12,CSVEESQDGYTF,TGCAGCGTTGAAGAATCCCAGGATGGCTACACCTTC
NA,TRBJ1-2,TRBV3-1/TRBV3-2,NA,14,CASSQNIGGYGYTF,TGTGCCAGCAGCCAAAACATTGGCGGATATGGCTACACCTTC
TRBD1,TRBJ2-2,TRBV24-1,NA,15,CATSDGQGYTGELFF,TGTGCCACCAGTGACGGACAGGGCTACACCGGGGAGCTGTTTTTT
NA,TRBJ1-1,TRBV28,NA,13,CASSLQRNTEAFF,TGTGCCAGCAGCCTACAGAGGAACACTGAAGCTTTCTTT
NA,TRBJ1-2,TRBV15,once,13,CATSSGGDYGYTF,TGTGCCACCAGCTCGGGAGGAGACTATGGCTACACCTTC
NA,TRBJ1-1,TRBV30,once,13,CALDKRSGTEAFF,TGTGCCTTGGACAAGCGGTCGGGAACTGAAGCTTTCTTT
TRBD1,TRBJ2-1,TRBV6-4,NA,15,CASSETGGVANEQFF,TGTGCCAGCAGCGAGACAGGGGGGGTGGCAAATGAGCAGTTCTTC
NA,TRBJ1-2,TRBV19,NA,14,CASSIESPSHGYTF,TGTGCCAGTAGTATAGAATCCCCGTCCCATGGCTACACCTTC
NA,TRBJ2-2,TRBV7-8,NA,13,CASSVRGGGELFF,TGTGCCAGCAGCGTCAGGGGAGGCGGGGAGCTGTTTTTT
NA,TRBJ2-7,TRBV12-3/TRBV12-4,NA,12,CASSPSSAEQYF,TGTGCCAGCAGCCCATCTAGCGCCGAGCAGTACTTC
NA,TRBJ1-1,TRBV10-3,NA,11,CAISEDGEAFF,TGTGCCATCAGTGAGGACGGTGAAGCTTTCTTT
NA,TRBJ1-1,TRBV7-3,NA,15,CASSLAGLGDTEAFF,TGTGCCAGCAGCTTAGCGGGGCTGGGGGACACTGAAGCTTTCTTT
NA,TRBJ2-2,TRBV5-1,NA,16,CASSPGGQGATGELFF,TGCGCCAGCAGCCCCGGGGGGCAGGGGGCCACCGGGGAGCTGTTTTTT
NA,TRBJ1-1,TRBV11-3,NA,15,CASSLEKGTQGKAFF,TGTGCCAGCAGCTTGGAGAAGGGGACCCAAGGTAAAGCTTTCTTT